These T cell receptor beta chains were read from a single sample in a study of blood T cell repertoires in COVID-19. Assay: immunoSEQ multiplex PCR; the TCRdb copy retains only in-frame clones and omits some. The sample carries about 59,000 clones, around four fifths recorded once. Source material: peripheral blood. These receptor sequences come from a woman aged 65 to 85 with acute or convalescent COVID-19. CDR3s include the opening cysteine and the closing phenylalanine or tryptophan. The D gene is left open where the match is weak. Clone size is given for some rows only: seen once, a few or many times, or a class if the clone is expanded.

.	.	TRBV4-1	TRBJ1-4	TGCGCCAGCAGCCAAGAGGGGACACAGGGCTGGGAGGAAAAACTGTTTTTT	CASSQEGTQGWEEKLFF
once	TRBD1	TRBV24-1	TRBJ2-3	TGTGCCACCAGTGATACAGGGGGTGATGGACACAAAGACTTCACAGATACGCAGTATTTT	CATSDTGGDGHKDFTDTQYF
once	TRBD2	TRBV3-1/TRBV3-2	TRBJ2-1	TGTGCCAGCAGCCAAGAATTGCGGGGGGGTTTACAGTTCTTC	CASSQELRGGLQFF
.	TRBD1	TRBV2	TRBJ1-1	TGTGCCAGCAGGGGGACAGGGGGCGGGGTGACTGAAGCTTTCTTT	CASRGTGGGVTEAFF
.	TRBD2	TRBV7-2	TRBJ2-1	TGTGCCAGCAGCTTGAACGGACTAGCGGGGGGTGAGCAGTTCTTC	CASSLNGLAGGEQFF
.	.	TRBV6-5	TRBJ2-1	TGTGCCAGCAGATCCGACAATGAGCAGTTCTTC	CASRSDNEQFF
.	TRBD2	TRBV2	TRBJ2-5	TGTGCCAGCAGCCCCGGGACTAGCGACGTGGAGACCCAGTACTTC	CASSPGTSDVETQYF
.	.	TRBV5-4	TRBJ1-2	TGTGCCAGCAGCCAGGATGGACTCATGTATGGCTACACCTTC	CASSQDGLMYGYTF
.	.	TRBV7-9	TRBJ2-7	TGTGCCAGCAGCCCGGACATCAGCTCCTACGAGCAGTACTTC	CASSPDISSYEQYF
.	.	TRBV11-3	TRBJ1-1	TGTGCCAGCAGCTTAGGGTCAGGGGCTGAAGCTTTCTTT	CASSLGSGAEAFF
.	.	TRBV30	TRBJ2-3	TGTGCCTGGAGTGTAAGCACGGATACGCAGTATTTT	CAWSVSTDTQYF
.	TRBD2	TRBV2	TRBJ2-7	TGTGCCAGCATGTCCGAGCGGGGGGTATATTCCTACGAGCAGTACTTC	CASMSERGVYSYEQYF
.	TRBD1	TRBV28	TRBJ1-5	TGTGCCAGCAGTAAAAGGGGCGCTGGGACAGGGAATCAGCCCCAGCATTTT	CASSKRGAGTGNQPQHF
.	.	TRBV3-1/TRBV3-2	TRBJ2-2	TGTGCCAGCAGCCAAGGAACAACGAACACCGGGGAGCTGTTTTTT	CASSQGTTNTGELFF
.	TRBD2	TRBV5-1	TRBJ2-1	TGCGCCAGCAGCCTAAGAACCGGGACTACCTACAATGAGCAGTTCTTC	CASSLRTGTTYNEQFF
.	TRBD2	TRBV6-6	TRBJ2-7	TGTGCCAGCAGTTACGAGGGCGGGGGTTCCTACGAGCAGTACTTC	CASSYEGGGSYEQYF
.	.	TRBV5-4	TRBJ2-7	TGTGCCAGCAGTCCGGGTAGCGGTTCATCCCTGATCTACGAGCAGTACTTC	CASSPGSGSSLIYEQYF
.	.	TRBV30	TRBJ1-1	TGTGCCTGGGACTGGGGGGGCAACACTGAAGCTTTCTTT	CAWDWGGNTEAFF
.	TRBD1	TRBV7-9	TRBJ1-2	TGTGCCAGCAGCTTAGCGGACAGGGCGCGTGGCTACACCTTC	CASSLADRARGYTF
.	.	TRBV6-5	TRBJ1-2	TGTGCCAGCAGTTACTGGGGGCAGGCCTATGGCTACACCTTC	CASSYWGQAYGYTF
.	TRBD2	TRBV9	TRBJ2-1	TGTGCCAGCAGCGTAGTAGGGTCCCAGCGGGGGTTCGACAATGAGCAGTTCTTC	CASSVVGSQRGFDNEQFF
.	.	TRBV28	TRBJ2-5	TGTGCCAGCAGGAGGGGAGGTAGTGTGCAAGAGACCCAGTACTTC	CASRRGGSVQETQYF
few	.	TRBV2	TRBJ2-7	TGTGCCAGCAGTGATACCGGCTCCTACGAGCAGTACTTC	CASSDTGSYEQYF
.	.	TRBV6-5	TRBJ2-7	TGTGCCAGCAGTTCAAGACTAGGATCCTACGAGCAGTACTTC	CASSSRLGSYEQYF
.	.	TRBV12-3/TRBV12-4	TRBJ1-4	TGTGCCAGCAGATCGACTCTCGACGAAAAGATGTTTTTT	CASRSTLDEKMFF
once	.	TRBV20-1	TRBJ2-3	TGCAGTGCGCAGGATGGAGATACGCAGTATTTT	CSAQDGDTQYF
.	TRBD1	TRBV5-4	TRBJ2-7	TGTGCCAGCAGCTTCCGGGACAGGGGGAGTTACGAGCAGTACTTC	CASSFRDRGSYEQYF
.	.	TRBV6-5	TRBJ2-7	TGTGCCAGCAGTTACAGGGGTGACGAGCAGTACTTC	CASSYRGDEQYF
.	.	TRBV28	TRBJ1-4	TGTGCCAGCAGGACTGATCCTAATGAAAAACTGTTTTTT	CASRTDPNEKLFF
once	.	TRBV10-1	TRBJ2-3	TGCGCCAGCAGTGAGGGGCAGTGGGATACGCAGTATTTT	CASSEGQWDTQYF
.	TRBD1	TRBV6-5	TRBJ1-1	TGTGCCAGCAGTTACGACAGGGGGAACACTGAAGCTTTCTTT	CASSYDRGNTEAFF
.	TRBD1	TRBV11-2	TRBJ2-1	TGTGCCAGCTACAACCCCAGGGGGAATGAGCAGTTCTTC	CASYNPRGNEQFF